These 21 T cell receptor beta chains came from one sample sequenced in a study of blood T cell repertoires in COVID-19. This table comes from immunoSEQ multiplex PCR, and its TCRdb copy is limited to in-frame clones, with some not included. The data contain around 67,000 clones, 80% to 90% of them singletons. The sequenced sample consisted of peripheral blood. The receptors were gathered from a man aged 70-80 years with acute or convalescent COVID-19.

In its sample, this clone was seen a few times. The chain has TRBV7-9 and TRBJ1-4; D gene ambiguous. This CDR3 comprises 14 residues. Looked up from germline, CDR1 is SEHNR and CDR2 is FQNEAQ (reference sequence). The V end was cut by 7 bases, the J end by 8 bases, with 17 bases between. This chain's CDR3 is CASTQTRRREKLFF. The CDR3 DNA is TGTGCCAGCACCCAGACTAGGAGAAGGGAAAAACTGTTTTTT.

The chain joins TRBV4-3 to TRBJ1-5, with D perhaps matching TRBD1 (5 bases). V lost 1 base and J lost 7, with 17 bases in between. The CDR3 covers 16 residues. Germline CDR1 is LGHNA and CDR2 is YSLEER. The CDR3 DNA reads as TGCGCCAGCAGCCAAGGATTCTCGGCAGGGCGACAGCCCCAGCATTTT. Translating gives CASSQGFSAGRQPQHF.

This clone came up a few times. V usage is TRBV19 and J usage is TRBJ2-3, with 9 bases identical to TRBD2. Germline V gene sequence: CDR1 LNHDA, CDR2 SQIVND (reference sequence). Trimming at V came to 3 bases and at J to 1 base, leaving 2 bases not matched to a gene. The CDR3 runs 15 residues. CDR3 bases: TGTGCCAGTAGTATGGCTAGCGGGGGCACAGATACGCAGTATTTT. Encoded protein: CASSMASGGTDTQYF.

This chain uses TRBV6-1 with TRBJ2-7, with D possibly TRBD2 on 6 matching bases. The CDR3 consists of 14 residues. Trimming stripped 4 bases from V and 3 bases from J, with 13 bases between. Germline V gene data show CDR1 as MNHNS and CDR2 as SASEGT. The CDR3 here is CASSVAEAIYEQYF. CDR3 DNA: TGTGCCAGCAGTGTAGCGGAGGCTATCTACGAGCAGTACTTC.

The rearrangement uses TRBV3-1 (or the pseudogene TRBV3-2) and TRBJ2-7, with 9 nucleotides matching TRBD2. After removal of 4 bases from V and 3 bases from J, the junction contained 7 bases not matched to a gene. This CDR3 has 15 amino acids. CDR1 is LGHDT, CDR2 YNNKEL, per germline (reference sequence). CDR3 sequence reads: CASSPGASGIYEQYF. CDR3 sequence (DNA): TGTGCCAGCAGCCCGGGGGCTAGCGGGATCTACGAGCAGTACTTC.

With regard to this clone: The sample has other DNA sequences that encode this CDR3 too. The rearrangement joins TRBV5-1 to TRBJ1-4; 7 bases line up with TRBD1. The CDR3 runs 15 residues. The V and J ends lost 1 base and 2 bases, in that order; junction bases with no gene match: 2. CDR1 and CDR2 from the germline V gene are SGHRS and YFSETQ. CDR3 amino acids: CASSLMTGTNEKLFF. The CDR3 coding sequence is TGCGCCAGCAGCTTGATGACAGGGACTAATGAAAAACTGTTTTTT.

The V call is TRBV5-1, the J call TRBJ2-7, with 9 bases fitting TRBD1. This CDR3 is 18 amino acids long. Germline V gene sequence: CDR1 SGHRS, CDR2 YFSETQ. V trimming: 3 bases; J trimming: 0 bases; junction bases outside the gene matches: 13. CDR3 bases: TGCGCCAGCAGCTCCCGTCCCGGGACAGGGATGAACTCCTACGAGCAGTACTTC. Encoded protein: CASSSRPGTGMNSYEQYF.

The chain is built from TRBV9 and TRBJ2-7, with 12 bases that match TRBD2. In germline, CDR1 is SGDLS, CDR2 YYNGEE. V was pared by 4 bases and J by 3 bases, with 11 bases of the junction left unmatched. The CDR3 has 17 amino acids. The DNA of the CDR3 is TGTGCCAGCAGCTCTCCTGAGGGACTAGCGGGTTTCTACGAGCAGTACTTC. It encodes CASSSPEGLAGFYEQYF.

The genes are TRBV7-2 and TRBJ2-7; 9 nucleotides align to TRBD2. V lost 5 bases and J lost 3; bases outside the gene matches: 11. CDR1 and CDR2 (germline): SGHTA, FQGNSA. This CDR3 is built from 16 residues. For the CDR3, the DNA is TGTGCCAGCAGCCCTCTGGCCCTAGCGGGAAGCTACGAGCAGTACTTC. It yields the protein CASSPLALAGSYEQYF.

The chain employs TRBV12-3 or TRBV12-4 and TRBJ1-6, with 10 bases matching TRBD1. The CDR3 is 13 amino acids. V gave up 6 bases and J gave up 7 bases; unmatched junction bases: 0. CDR3 sequence: CASRDRGNSPLHF. Written as DNA, the CDR3 is TGTGCCAGCAGGGACAGGGGGAATTCACCCCTCCACTTT.

This chain links TRBV7-2 with TRBJ1-3, with 12 bases fitting TRBD1. Germline assignment: CDR1 SGHTA and CDR2 FQGNSA. The CDR3 totals 17 residues. Unmatched junction bases numbered 6, after V lost 4 bases and J lost 2 bases. CDR3 bases: TGTGCCAGCAGCTCAAGGGGGGACAGGGGGCCTGGAAACACCATATATTTT. It is translated as CASSSRGDRGPGNTIYF.

V and J are TRBV29-1 and TRBJ2-5, with 7 bases aligning to TRBD1. Germline-derived CDR1 and CDR2 are SQVTM and ANQGSEA. V lost 4 bases to trimming and J lost 5 bases; unmatched junction nucleotides: 7. The length of the CDR3 is 13 residues. Here the CDR3 reads CSVGRQGGETQYF. Written as DNA, the CDR3 is TGCAGCGTTGGCCGACAGGGTGGCGAGACCCAGTACTTC.

The chain recombines TRBV7-9 with TRBJ2-7, with 10 bases that match TRBD1. Germline CDR1 and CDR2: SEHNR and FQNEAQ (reference sequence). This CDR3 has 16 amino acids. V shed 1 base and J 8 bases; nucleotides not matched to a gene: 11. The DNA for the CDR3 is TGTGCCAGCAGCTTAGAGGGGGGACAGGGGAAGACTAAGCAGTACTTC. Translated: CASSLEGGQGKTKQYF.

A note on this clone: The same CDR3 can be traced to other DNA sequences in this sample. V and J are TRBV7-9 and TRBJ2-5; TRBD2 aligns across 7 bases. Looked up from germline, CDR1 is SEHNR and CDR2 is FQNEAQ (reference sequence). V was clipped by 0 bases and J by 5 bases; unmatched bases: 0. The CDR3 runs to 13 residues. CDR3 in DNA: TGTGCCAGCAGCTTAGCGGGAGGGGAGACCCAGTACTTC. Residues: CASSLAGGETQYF. Full variable domain (rest looked up from reference TRBV7-9 and TRBJ2-5): DTGVSQNPRHKITKRGQNVTFRCDPISEHNRLYWYRQTLGQGPEFLTYFQNEAQLEKSRLLSDRFSAERPKGSFSTLEIQRTEQGDSAMYLCASSLAGGETQYFGPGTRLLVL.

V gene TRBV27 combines with J gene TRBJ2-1, with 8 bases aligning to TRBD2. The V segment lost 10 bases and the J segment 0 bases; nucleotides outside the gene matches: 5. This CDR3 has 14 amino acids. CDR1 and CDR2 (germline): MNHEY, SMNVEV (reference sequence). DNA for the CDR3: TGTGCCACCTTCAGCGGGAGCTCCTACAATGAGCAGTTCTTC. It specifies CATFSGSSYNEQFF.

The chain combines TRBV2 with TRBJ1-6; TRBD1 agrees at 8 bases. V shed 4 bases, J shed 9 bases, and the junction held 5 bases outside the gene matches. Germline CDR1 is SNHLY and CDR2 is FYNNEI. This CDR3 comprises 14 residues. This CDR3 reads CASSADQGASPLHF. The CDR3 DNA reads TGTGCCAGCAGTGCGGATCAGGGGGCTTCACCCCTCCACTTT.

This clone was detected once. The rearrangement joins TRBV6-6 to TRBJ2-2; tentative D call: TRBD1 (6 bases). The CDR3 runs 14 residues. Germline lookup yields CDR1 MNHNY and CDR2 SVGAGI (reference sequence). Trimming took off 5 bases at V and 5 bases at J, with 12 bases between the two ends. The CDR3 nucleotides are TGTGCCAGCAGTAACCTAGGGACAACCGGGGAGCTGTTTTTT. This translates into CASSNLGTTGELFF.

This chain connects TRBV5-1 to TRBJ2-4, with D possibly TRBD2 on 6 matching bases. Trimming shortened V by 3 bases and J by 9 bases, and 16 bases separated the two germline ends. This CDR3 contains 14 residues. The germline CDR1 and CDR2 sequences are SGHRS and YFSETQ. CDR3 sequence reads: CASSSGDGIAIQYF. The CDR3 bases are TGCGCCAGCAGCTCGGGGGACGGGATTGCCATTCAGTACTTC.

J is TRBJ1-2 and V is TRBV7-2; 7 bases line up with TRBD1. The CDR3 runs 13 residues. The germline CDR1 and CDR2 sequences are SGHTA and FQGNSA. The trim removed 5 bases at V and 8 bases at J, leaving 8 bases unmatched. The CDR3 DNA reads TGTGCCAGCAGCCTAGGCCGGGACAGCGGCTACACCTTC. This codes for CASSLGRDSGYTF. The full variable domain, with the rest looked up from reference TRBV7-2 and TRBJ1-2, is GAGVSQSPSNKVTEKGKDVELRCDPISGHTALYWYRQSLGQGLEFLIYFQGNSAPDKSGLPSDRFSAERTGGSVSTLTIQRTQQEDSAVYLCASSLGRDSGYTFGSGTRLTVV.

The chain links TRBV28 to TRBJ2-7; 7 bases are a match to TRBD2. The CDR3 contains 14 residues. Germline V gene data show CDR1 as MDHEN and CDR2 as SYDVKM. J gave up 4 bases and V 2 bases, and 5 bases lay outside the gene matches. The CDR3 DNA is TGTGCCAGCAGTTTAAGGTGGGAGGGGTACGAGCAGTACTTC. Its translation is CASSLRWEGYEQYF.

The CDR3 region is CASSSGTDSTDTQYF. The DNA for the CDR3 is TGTGCCAGCAGCTCCGGGACAGACAGCACAGATACGCAGTATTTT. The gene calls are TRBV7-6 and TRBJ2-3; the match to TRBD1 covers 7 bases. V lost 4 bases to trimming and J lost 0 bases; unmatched junction nucleotides: 4. CDR3 length: 15 residues. CDR1 is SGHVS and CDR2 is FNYEAQ in the germline V gene.